The next 32 T cell receptor beta chains were all read from a single sample in a study of cytomegalovirus exposure and HLA in healthy donors. PCR used 60 Vbeta primers and 13 Jbeta primers. Clones were sequenced by immunoSEQ multiplex PCR, and TCRdb holds only the in-frame ones, with some missing. The sample lists a few hundred thousand clones, roughly 89% occurring once. Sequencing was done on a sample of PBMCs. These receptors were collected from a woman aged 18 to 35 in good health and CMV-seronegative.

V gene TRBV5-1 combines with J gene TRBJ1-5; 7 nucleotides align to TRBD1. Germline CDR1 and CDR2: SGHRS and YFSETQ. V dropped 4 bases and J dropped 3; count of bases not matched to a gene: 10. This CDR3 has 16 amino acids. The DNA of the CDR3 is TGCGCCAGCAGCCCCGGACCAACAGGGGCCAATCAGCCCCAGCATTTT. Translated, it gives CASSPGPTGANQPQHF.

This chain uses TRBV15 with TRBJ2-7, with D perhaps TRBD1 (6 bases). The CDR3 has 13 amino acids. V was trimmed by 2 bases and J by 1 base, leaving 6 bases between them. Germline CDR1 LNHNV, CDR2 YYDKDF (reference sequence). CDR3 bases: TGTGCCACCAGCAGACAGGGGTCCTACGAGCAGTACTTC. Translation gives CATSRQGSYEQYF. Filled out from reference TRBV15 and TRBJ2-7, the complete variable domain reads DAMVIQNPRYQVTQFGKPVTLSCSQTLNHNVMYWYQQKSSQAPKLLFHYYDKDFNNEADTPDNFQSRRPNTSFCFLDIRSPGLGDTAMYLCATSRQGSYEQYFGPGTRLTVT.

The rearrangement joins TRBV9 to TRBJ2-5, with D tentatively TRBD2 (6 bases). This CDR3 is 17 amino acids long. Trimming removed 0 bases at V and 7 bases at J, with 22 bases between. Germline lookup yields CDR1 SGDLS and CDR2 YYNGEE. The chain's CDR3 is CASSVGALAEERGTQYF. DNA for the CDR3: TGTGCCAGCAGCGTAGGAGCTTTAGCGGAGGAGAGAGGGACCCAGTACTTC. The variable domain in full, with the rest retrieved from reference TRBV9 and TRBJ2-5, is DSGVTQTPKHLITATGQRVTLRCSPRSGDLSVYWYQQSLDQGLQFLIQYYNGEERAKGNILERFSAQQFPDLHSELNLSSLELGDSALYFCASSVGALAEERGTQYFGPGTRLLVL.

In nucleotides, the CDR3 is TGTGCCAGCAGTTACTCCCCCACAGGGCTGAACACTGAAGCTTTCTTT. Translating gives CASSYSPTGLNTEAFF. The rearrangement joins TRBV6-5 to TRBJ1-1; weak D call: TRBD1 (6 bases). V was clipped by 0 bases and J by 0 bases, with 11 bases between them. The germline gives CDR1 MNHEY, CDR2 SVGAGI. The CDR3 loop spans 16 amino acids.

A single count supports this clone. V is TRBV6-1 and J is TRBJ1-2, with 10 positions matching TRBD1. The length of the CDR3 is 15 residues. Germline V gives CDR1 MNHNS, CDR2 SASEGT. V was pared by 6 bases and J by 6 bases, with 10 bases of the junction left unmatched. The CDR3 loop is CASSRRSTGGDGYTF. The DNA of the CDR3 is TGTGCCAGCAGCCGACGTTCGACAGGGGGCGATGGCTACACCTTC.

The rearrangement uses TRBV18 and TRBJ1-5; D unresolved. The CDR3 covers 13 residues. Deletions cut 2 bases from V and 4 bases from J, with 6 bases between. Germline values: CDR1 KGHSH, CDR2 LQKENI. The CDR3 coding sequence is TGTGCCAGCTCACCAGCACAAAATCAGCCCCAGCATTTT. This translates into CASSPAQNQPQHF.

This chain connects TRBV5-4 to TRBJ2-3; no clear D gene. The V and J ends lost 1 base and 6 bases respectively, with 6 bases between them. CDR3 length: 12 residues. CDR1 and CDR2 (germline): SGHNT, YYREEE (reference sequence). The CDR3 DNA reads TGTGCCAGCAGCTTGTCGTCCGATACGCAGTATTTT. This translates into CASSLSSDTQYF.

This clone was found a few times. V and J are TRBV7-2 and TRBJ2-4; tentatively, D is TRBD1 (6 bases). V lost 2 bases to trimming and J lost 0 bases, with 17 bases between them. This CDR3 region has 18 residues. From germline, CDR1 is SGHTA and CDR2 FQGNSA. In nucleotides, the CDR3 is TGTGCCAGCAGCTTAACTCACCCAGGGGTTTTAGCCAAAAACATTCAGTACTTC. Protein: CASSLTHPGVLAKNIQYF. The full variable domain, with the rest looked up from reference TRBV7-2 and TRBJ2-4, is GAGVSQSPSNKVTEKGKDVELRCDPISGHTALYWYRQSLGQGLEFLIYFQGNSAPDKSGLPSDRFSAERTGGSVSTLTIQRTQQEDSAVYLCASSLTHPGVLAKNIQYFGAGTRLSVL.

The gene calls are TRBV5-4 and TRBJ2-5; 8 bases fit TRBD1. The CDR3 totals 15 residues. V lost 4 bases and J lost 5; bases outside the gene matches: 10. Per germline, CDR1 SGHNT and CDR2 YYREEE (reference sequence). The CDR3 DNA sequence: TGTGCCAGCAGCCAGGGACAGGCCCCTGGGGAGACCCAGTACTTC. This codes for CASSQGQAPGETQYF.

Only one count was recorded for this clone. At one boundary the junction diverges from the germline segment, which might be a read error. The genes are TRBV10-3 and TRBJ2-5; 7 nucleotides match TRBD2. The CDR3 contains 13 residues. The germline CDR1 and CDR2 sequences are ENHRY and SYGVKD. The chain's CDR3 is CAITREGQGTQYF. The DNA of the CDR3 is TGTGCCATTACGAGGGAGGGCCAAGGGACCCAGTACTTC.

The chain employs TRBV25-1 and TRBJ1-5, with a tentative D call TRBD1 (5 bases). The CDR3 extends over 14 amino acids. Between the trimmed V and J ends, which lost 3 bases and 4 bases, there was a span of 10 bases. Looked up from germline, CDR1 is MGHDK and CDR2 is SYGVNS. CDR3 residues: CASSDWGQNQPQHF. In nucleotides, the CDR3 is TGTGCCAGCAGTGATTGGGGCCAAAATCAGCCCCAGCATTTT.

The V gene is TRBV2, the J gene TRBJ1-1, with a possible D match to TRBD1 (6 bases). With 0 bases removed from V and 4 bases from J, the gap between germline ends came to 12 bases. CDR1 SNHLY and CDR2 FYNNEI come from the germline V gene. This CDR3 comprises 15 residues. For the CDR3, the DNA is TGTGCCAGCAGTGAAGCCAGGGCAGGGGTCACTGAAGCTTTCTTT. Its protein product is CASSEARAGVTEAFF. The variable domain in full, completed from reference TRBV2 and TRBJ1-1, reads EPEVTQTPSHQVTQMGQEVILRCVPISNHLYFYWYRQILGQKVEFLVSFYNNEISEKSEIFDDQFSVERPDGSNFTLKIRSTKLEDSAMYFCASSEARAGVTEAFFGQGTRLTVV.

J is TRBJ1-2 and V is TRBV4-1; D perhaps matches TRBD1 (5 bases). Per germline, CDR1 MGHRA and CDR2 YSYEKL. The CDR3 totals 14 residues. Trimming removed 3 bases at V and 2 bases at J, with 10 bases between. The CDR3 protein is CASSHIRTNYGYTF. The DNA of the CDR3 is TGCGCCAGCAGCCATATAAGGACAAACTATGGCTACACCTTC.

The genes are TRBV7-2 and TRBJ2-1; no reliable D call. The V gene lost 5 bases and the J gene lost 8 bases, with 16 bases spanning the gap. The CDR3 runs to 14 residues. Germline lookup yields CDR1 SGHTA and CDR2 FQGNSA. DNA of the CDR3: TGTGCCAGCAGCCCACAACCGGCAAGCGATGAGCAGTTCTTC. This translates into CASSPQPASDEQFF.

The chain recombines TRBV9 with TRBJ1-6; the match to TRBD1 covers 7 bases. The germline V gene has CDR1 SGDLS and CDR2 YYNGEE. The ends lost 0 bases at V and 5 bases at J; junction bases unmatched: 11. CDR3 length: 18 residues. The CDR3 reads CASSVEPGGTANNSPLHF. CDR3 DNA: TGTGCCAGCAGCGTAGAACCAGGAGGGACAGCGAATAATTCACCCCTCCACTTT.

CDR3 amino acids: CASSGSLAGGARHEQFF. In nucleotides, the CDR3 is TGTGCCAGCAGCGGGTCGCTAGCGGGAGGCGCCCGTCATGAGCAGTTCTTC. J is TRBJ2-1 and V is TRBV11-3; 11 nucleotides match TRBD2. V shed 5 bases, J shed 8 bases, and the junction held 14 bases outside the gene matches. The CDR3 is 17 residues long. CDR1 SGHNT and CDR2 YENEEA come from the germline V gene.

The rearrangement links TRBV2 to TRBJ2-2; 9 bases agree with TRBD1. The junction had 9 bases not matched to a gene; V was cut back by 8 bases and J by 5 bases. The CDR3 consists of 15 residues. CDR1 is SNHLY, CDR2 FYNNEI, per germline. The CDR3 DNA sequence: TGTGCCAGCGGTCCTGGACAGGGGTGGACCGGGGAGCTGTTTTTT. As protein: CASGPGQGWTGELFF.

Worth noting for this clone: Other DNA sequences within the sample encode an identical CDR3. The chain couples TRBV5-1 to TRBJ1-1, with 7 bases lining up with TRBD1. Germline assignment: CDR1 SGHRS and CDR2 YFSETQ. CDR3 length: 13 amino acids. Trimming took 2 bases from V and 3 from J; bases not matched to a gene: 1. The CDR3 DNA follows: TGCGCCAGCAGCTTAACAGGGGACACTGAAGCTTTCTTT. Encoded protein: CASSLTGDTEAFF.

The chain is built from TRBV18 and TRBJ2-4; a weak D match, TRBD2 (6 bases). This CDR3 has 13 amino acids. Germline V lookup: CDR1 KGHSH, CDR2 LQKENI. V shed 3 bases and J shed 8 bases, with 11 bases lying between them. The CDR3 DNA follows: TGTGCCAGCTCACCGACGTGGGGGGACATTCAGTACTTC. It translates to CASSPTWGDIQYF.

The chain uses TRBV21-1 and TRBJ2-7; no DNA check was done on the table's D call, TRBD2. TRBV21-1 is a documented pseudogene. The CDR3 runs 19 residues. CDR3 in amino acids: CASSLVCSGRIMGDYEQYF. The DNA for the CDR3 is TGTGCCAGCAGCCTCGTCTGTAGCGGGAGAATTATGGGTGATTACGAGCAGTACTTC.

The chain combines TRBV9 with TRBJ2-7; 8 positions match TRBD2. The germline gives CDR1 SGDLS, CDR2 YYNGEE. The CDR3 runs 15 residues. V shed 1 base, J shed 7 bases, and the junction held 10 bases outside the gene matches. In DNA form, the CDR3 reads TGTGCCAGCAGCGTAATCAGCGGGAGAGAAGGAGAGCAGTACTTC. Encoded protein: CASSVISGREGEQYF.

A remark on this clone: The sample contains more than one DNA sequence encoding this CDR3. The chain has TRBV27 and TRBJ2-7, with 9 bases identical to TRBD2. With 6 bases clipped from V and 1 base from J, the junction kept 7 bases outside the gene matches. Germline loops: CDR1 MNHEY, CDR2 SMNVEV (reference sequence). The CDR3 totals 15 residues. CDR3: CASSRLAASSYEQYF. CDR3 DNA: TGTGCCAGCAGCAGACTAGCGGCTAGTTCCTACGAGCAGTACTTC.

The CDR3: CASRTSGEADTQYF. The DNA for the CDR3 is TGCGCCAGCAGGACTAGCGGGGAGGCAGATACGCAGTATTTT. The chain links TRBV10-2 to TRBJ2-3; TRBD2 matches at 11 bases. Germline V lookup: CDR1 WSHSY, CDR2 SAAADI. The length of the CDR3 is 14 residues. The V segment lost 6 bases and the J segment 4 bases; nucleotides outside the gene matches: 3.

The V call is TRBV19, the J call TRBJ2-5; maybe TRBD1 (5 bases). V was trimmed by 3 bases and J by 5 bases, leaving 13 bases between them. The germline V gene has CDR1 LNHDA and CDR2 SQIVND (reference sequence). The CDR3 is made up of 14 amino acids. This CDR3 reads CASSISAGRETQYF. CDR3 nucleotides: TGTGCCAGTAGTATCTCCGCAGGGCGGGAGACCCAGTACTTC. The whole variable domain, remainder taken from reference TRBV19 and TRBJ2-5, is DGGITQSPKYLFRKEGQNVTLSCEQNLNHDAMYWYRQDPGQGLRLIYYSQIVNDFQKGDIAEGYSVSREKKESFPLTVTSAQKNPTAFYLCASSISAGRETQYFGPGTRLLVL.

Concerning this clone: A read error may produce the germline difference seen at one junction end. This sequence joins TRBV9 and TRBJ2-2; D might be TRBD2 (6 bases). CDR1 is SGDLS and CDR2 is YYNGEE in the germline V gene. The CDR3 extends over 13 amino acids. The CDR3 bases are TGTGCCAGCAGCGGCGGGAACACCGGGGAGCTGTTGTTT. Protein: CASSGGNTGELLF.

The V call is TRBV27, the J call TRBJ2-1; a weak D match, TRBD1 (6 bases). Trimming took 5 bases from V and 6 from J, leaving 14 bases between them. Germline V gene lookup returns CDR1 MNHEY and CDR2 SMNVEV (reference sequence). CDR3 length equals 14 residues. DNA of the CDR3: TGTGCCAGCAGTACCGTACCAGGGGTCAATGAGCAGTTCTTC. Encoded protein: CASSTVPGVNEQFF.

This clone has more than one count but fewer than ten. The J gene is TRBJ2-7, the V gene TRBV4-1; the match to TRBD2 covers 10 bases. In germline, CDR1 is MGHRA, CDR2 YSYEKL. V shed 1 base and J 4 bases; nucleotides not matched to a gene: 10. This CDR3 has 17 amino acids. DNA of the CDR3: TGCGCCAGCAGCCAAGGGTATAGCGGGGGGCCTATTTACGAGCAGTACTTC. It encodes CASSQGYSGGPIYEQYF.

The V and J genes are TRBV5-4 and TRBJ1-2; TRBD1 is a possible D gene (6 bases). CDR3 size: 16 residues. CDR1 and CDR2 (germline): SGHNT, YYREEE (reference sequence). Trimming shortened V by 0 bases and J by 1 base, and 13 bases separated the two germline ends. In nucleotides, the CDR3 is TGTGCCAGCAGCTTGGGCGGGGGGGCCAATAACTATGGCTACACCTTC. It is translated as CASSLGGGANNYGYTF.

The chain uses TRBV9 and TRBJ2-3, with D hard to call. CDR3 length: 13 residues. CDR1 is SGDLS and CDR2 is YYNGEE in the germline V gene. Trimming cost V 4 bases and J 2 bases, with 8 bases left between them. CDR3 region: CASSSLTTDTQYF. CDR3 coding DNA: TGTGCCAGCAGCTCACTCACCACAGATACGCAGTATTTT.

This chain uses TRBV2 with TRBJ2-5; the match to TRBD2 covers 10 bases. V shed 6 bases, J shed 2 bases, and the junction held 6 bases outside the gene matches. Germline V gives CDR1 SNHLY, CDR2 FYNNEI. The CDR3 sequence is 15 residues long. This chain's CDR3 is CASRVGLAEQETQYF. The DNA of the CDR3 is TGTGCCAGCAGGGTTGGACTAGCGGAACAAGAGACCCAGTACTTC.

The V gene is TRBV6-5, the J gene TRBJ1-1; TRBD1 might be the D (6 bases). The CDR3 runs to 12 residues. V gave up 5 bases and J gave up 7 bases, with 11 bases separating them. Germline loops: CDR1 MNHEY, CDR2 SVGAGI. CDR3: CASSRSGVEAFF. As DNA, the CDR3 is TGTGCCAGCAGTCGTTCAGGGGTTGAAGCTTTCTTT.

V is TRBV4-2 and J is TRBJ2-7; D not resolved. CDR3 length: 13 residues. Per germline, CDR1 LGHNA and CDR2 YNFKEQ. Trimming took off 1 base at V and 5 bases at J, with 9 bases between the two ends. CDR3 nucleotides: TGTGCCAGCAGCCAAGGTTATAATGACGAGCAGTACTTC. This translates into CASSQGYNDEQYF.